The 22 T cell receptor beta chains presented below share a single source sample, sequenced in a study of shared clonotypes between healthy human individuals. The assay was immunoSEQ multiplex PCR, and TCRdb's table has in-frame clones only and misses some. The sample shows some 550,000 clones, more than 95% of them seen only once. The sequencing input was naive CD4+ T cells sorted from blood. Indicated subset: CD45RA+ positively selected. All receptors derive from a woman under 40 in good health.

This chain uses TRBV29-1 with TRBJ2-7, with 8 bases lining up with TRBD1. The germline CDR1 and CDR2 sequences are SQVTM and ANQGSEA. The CDR3 is 14 amino acids. Trimming took 3 bases from V and 7 from J; bases not matched to a gene: 11. The CDR3 coding sequence is TGCAGCGTTGAGGGGGACAGGTTGGGCGCGGAGCAGTACTTC. The encoded protein is CSVEGDRLGAEQYF.

This rearrangement joins TRBV2 to TRBJ2-5; 9 bases map to TRBD1. V lost 6 bases, J lost 2 bases, and 7 bases stayed unmatched. CDR3 length equals 15 residues. The germline CDR1 and CDR2 sequences are SNHLY and FYNNEI. This chain's CDR3 is CASRPTGGKQETQYF. CDR3 sequence (DNA): TGTGCCAGCAGGCCGACAGGGGGAAAACAAGAGACCCAGTACTTC.

The CDR3 region is CASSLAGDSTDTQYF. The CDR3 bases are TGTGCCAGCAGTTTAGCGGGAGATAGCACAGATACGCAGTATTTT. This chain joins TRBV28 and TRBJ2-3, with 7 nucleotides matching TRBD2. This CDR3 spans 15 amino acids. The V gene end was trimmed by 2 bases and the J gene end by 0 bases; junction bases not matched to a gene: 2. Germline lookup yields CDR1 MDHEN and CDR2 SYDVKM.

The chain combines TRBV10-3 with TRBJ1-2; weak D call: TRBD1 (5 bases). CDR3 length: 14 residues. The germline V gene has CDR1 ENHRY and CDR2 SYGVKD. Trimming stripped 6 bases from V and 3 bases from J, with 14 bases between. Here the CDR3 DNA reads TGTGCCATCAGCAACAGTTCAGGGTACTATGGCTACACCTTC. Protein: CAISNSSGYYGYTF.

The V and J genes are TRBV19 and TRBJ1-3, with a possible D match to TRBD1 (5 bases). V lost 5 bases, J lost 9 bases, and 14 bases lay in between. The germline V gene encodes CDR1 LNHDA and CDR2 SQIVND (reference sequence). CDR3 length: 13 amino acids. CDR3 region: CASSQQGGATIYF. The CDR3 DNA follows: TGTGCCAGTAGTCAACAAGGAGGGGCCACCATATATTTT.

The rearrangement uses TRBV27 and TRBJ2-7; D remains ambiguous. V shed 6 bases and J shed 6 bases, with 15 bases lying between them. This CDR3 has 13 residues. Germline CDR1 is MNHEY and CDR2 is SMNVEV (reference sequence). CDR3 amino acids: CASRGRRPIEQYF. The CDR3 DNA is TGTGCCAGCAGGGGCAGACGGCCCATCGAGCAGTACTTC.

A word on this clone: The junction differs from germline at one of its ends, possibly a read error. The chain links TRBV6-5 to TRBJ2-1, with TRBD1 as a possible D gene (6 bases). The CDR3 loop spans 12 amino acids. Germline V gene lookup returns CDR1 MNHEY and CDR2 SVGAGI. CDR3 sequence (DNA): TGTGCCAGCAGTTACGGGGACAAAGAGCAGTTCTTC. Residues: CASSYGDKEQFF.

V is TRBV6-5 and J is TRBJ1-2, with unresolved D. The CDR3 loop spans 15 amino acids. Germline V gene lookup returns CDR1 MNHEY and CDR2 SVGAGI. V was cut by 2 bases and J by 4 bases, with 14 bases left in between. The CDR3, as DNA: TGTGCCAGCAGTTACGGCTCGGCAGACATCTATGGCTACACCTTC. It codes for CASSYGSADIYGYTF.

This sequence joins TRBV6-1 and TRBJ1-1; TRBD1 matches 8 bases. V dropped 7 bases and J dropped 2; count of bases not matched to a gene: 6. The CDR3 runs 14 residues. Germline CDR1 and CDR2: MNHNS and SASEGT. The CDR3 loop reads CASNPGQGNTEAFF. For the CDR3, the DNA is TGTGCCAGCAACCCCGGACAGGGTAACACTGAAGCTTTCTTT.

The count of this clone is one. This chain uses TRBV28 with TRBJ1-6, with D hard to call. CDR1 is MDHEN and CDR2 is SYDVKM in the germline V gene. This CDR3 has 13 residues. Trimming took 6 bases from V and 7 from J, leaving 10 bases between them. The CDR3 loop reads CASSYVRNSPLHF. In nucleotides, the CDR3 is TGTGCCAGCAGCTATGTTCGGAATTCACCCCTCCACTTT.

This chain uses TRBV6-1 with TRBJ2-7, with 9 nucleotides matching TRBD1. Germline V lookup: CDR1 MNHNS, CDR2 SASEGT. The CDR3 runs 16 residues. With V trimmed by 1 base and J by 4 bases, 8 bases remained unmatched. The chain's CDR3 is CASSEDIRDREYEQYF. The CDR3 DNA follows: TGTGCCAGCAGTGAAGACATCCGGGACAGGGAATACGAGCAGTACTTC.

This sequence joins TRBV10-3 and TRBJ1-5; D is undetermined. The V end lost 5 bases, the J end lost 3 bases, and 8 bases lay between the germline ends. The CDR3 totals 13 residues. The germline V gene encodes CDR1 ENHRY and CDR2 SYGVKD. The CDR3 DNA is TGTGCCATCAGTCCAGAGTACAATCAGCCCCAGCATTTT. Encoded protein: CAISPEYNQPQHF.

The chain employs TRBV7-9 and TRBJ2-1, with TRBD2 matching 11 bases. The CDR3 spans 16 residues. Germline lookup yields CDR1 SEHNR and CDR2 FQNEAQ (reference sequence). Unmatched junction bases numbered 10, after V lost 5 bases and J lost 7 bases. The CDR3 region is CASSGTGLAAINEQFF. The CDR3 coding sequence is TGTGCCAGCAGCGGGACGGGACTAGCGGCTATAAATGAGCAGTTCTTC.

The chain is built from TRBV5-4 and TRBJ2-2, with 8 positions matching TRBD2. Trimming took 3 bases from V and 5 from J; bases not matched to a gene: 6. The CDR3 extends over 15 amino acids. Per the germline V gene, CDR1 is SGHNT and CDR2 is YYREEE (reference sequence). CDR3 bases: TGTGCCAGCAGCTACGGGACTAGTGGGACCGGGGAGCTGTTTTTT. It specifies CASSYGTSGTGELFF.

V is TRBV5-1 and J is TRBJ1-1; D perhaps matches TRBD1 (5 bases). The CDR3 is 13 residues long. Germline CDR1 reads SGHRS; CDR2 reads YFSETQ. V was pared by 4 bases and J by 4 bases, with 11 bases between. CDR3 region: CASSAGGVTEAFF. The CDR3 DNA is TGCGCCAGCAGCGCTGGAGGGGTCACTGAAGCTTTCTTT.

Here the CDR3 DNA reads TGTGCCAGCCCTCATCCCCCGCTTTACGAGCAGTACTTC. This translates into CASPHPPLYEQYF. V usage is TRBV27 and J usage is TRBJ2-7; D is unclear. The ends were cut back, 8 bases at V and 4 bases at J, with 15 bases in the middle. Per germline, CDR1 MNHEY and CDR2 SMNVEV (reference sequence). The CDR3 totals 13 residues.

This chain joins TRBV4-1 and TRBJ2-3, with TRBD2 matching over 7 bases. V lost 3 bases, J lost 2 bases, and 5 bases stayed unmatched. Germline-derived CDR1 and CDR2 are MGHRA and YSYEKL. The CDR3 contains 15 residues. The CDR3 DNA reads as TGCGCCAGCAGCCACCGGGAGGAAGTCACAGATACGCAGTATTTT. This sequence encodes CASSHREEVTDTQYF.

This clone showed up just once. The CDR3 protein is CASSPQGTPGNTIYF. In nucleotides, the CDR3 is TGTGCCAGCTCGCCGCAGGGTACCCCTGGAAACACCATATATTTT. The chain has TRBV18 and TRBJ1-3; D might be TRBD1 (5 bases). CDR1 is KGHSH and CDR2 is LQKENI in the germline V gene. V lost 6 bases to trimming and J lost 2 bases, with 14 bases between them. The CDR3 is 15 residues long. The complete variable domain, with remaining parts taken from reference TRBV18 and TRBJ1-3, reads NAGVMQNPRHLVRRRGQEARLRCSPMKGHSHVYWYRQLPEEGLKFMVYLQKENIIDESGMPKERFSAEFPKEGPSILRIQQVVRGDSAAYFCASSPQGTPGNTIYFGEGSWLTVV.

V is TRBV7-7 and J is TRBJ2-2; no clear D gene. CDR1 and CDR2 from the germline V gene are SSHAT and FNYEAQ (reference sequence). The CDR3 runs 13 residues. Trimming cost V 6 bases and J 6 bases, with 11 bases left between them. This chain's CDR3 is CASSLKSAGELFF. In nucleotides, the CDR3 is TGTGCCAGCAGTTTAAAGTCCGCCGGGGAGCTGTTTTTT.

About this clone: Other DNA variants within this sample encode the same CDR3. The chain is built from TRBV10-1 and TRBJ1-3; weak D call: TRBD1 (5 bases). The germline gives CDR1 WNHNN, CDR2 SYGVQD (reference sequence). Trimming took 8 bases from V and 1 from J, leaving 9 bases between them. The length of the CDR3 is 13 residues. The DNA of the CDR3 is TGCGCCAGCTCCGGGGGGTCTGGAAACACCATATATTTT. It codes for CASSGGSGNTIYF.

The chain has TRBV7-8 and TRBJ2-7; TRBD1 is a possible D gene (5 bases). CDR1 and CDR2 (germline): SGHVS, FQNEAQ. This CDR3 has 14 amino acids. V dropped 7 bases and J dropped 3 bases, with 16 bases sitting between them. CDR3 in DNA: TGTGCCAGCAAAAATAGGGGTGCCAGCTACGAGCAGTACTTC. This codes for CASKNRGASYEQYF.

The gene calls are TRBV28 and TRBJ2-5; maybe TRBD2 (6 bases). With the DNA end fitting TRBJ2-7 better, the J assignment may be wrong. Germline assignment: CDR1 MDHEN and CDR2 SYDVKM. There are 14 residues in the CDR3. In DNA, the CDR3 is TGTGCCAGCAGCGTACCTAGCGCGGTATACGAGCAGTACTTC. Its translation: CASSVPSAVYEQYF.